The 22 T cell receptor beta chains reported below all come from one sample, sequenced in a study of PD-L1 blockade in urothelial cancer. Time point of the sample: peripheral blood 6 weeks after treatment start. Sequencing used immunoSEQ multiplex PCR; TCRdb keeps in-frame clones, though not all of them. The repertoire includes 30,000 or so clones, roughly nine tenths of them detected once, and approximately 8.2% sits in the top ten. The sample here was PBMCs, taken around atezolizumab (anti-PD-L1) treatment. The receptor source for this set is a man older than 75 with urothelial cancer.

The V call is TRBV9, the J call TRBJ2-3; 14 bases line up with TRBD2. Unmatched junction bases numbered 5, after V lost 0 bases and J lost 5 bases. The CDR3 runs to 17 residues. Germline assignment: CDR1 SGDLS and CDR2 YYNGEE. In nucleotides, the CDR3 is TGTGCCAGCAGCGTAGCCCATGGACTAGCGGGAGGAGATACGCAGTATTTT. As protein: CASSVAHGLAGGDTQYF.

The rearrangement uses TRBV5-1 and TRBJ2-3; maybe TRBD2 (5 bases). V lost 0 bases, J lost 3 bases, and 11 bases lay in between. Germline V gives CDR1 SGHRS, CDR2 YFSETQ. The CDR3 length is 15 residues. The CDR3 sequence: CASSLANTGTDTQYF. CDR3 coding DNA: TGCGCCAGCAGCTTGGCCAATACGGGAACAGATACGCAGTATTTT.

The DNA of the CDR3 is TGTGCCAGCAGTGAAACGGACAGGGTTCAAGAGACCCAGTACTTC. It specifies CASSETDRVQETQYF. The chain links TRBV25-1 to TRBJ2-5, with TRBD1 matching over 8 bases. The CDR3 has 15 residues. V lost 2 bases to trimming and J lost 2 bases; unmatched junction nucleotides: 4. Germline CDR1 reads MGHDK; CDR2 reads SYGVNS. Full variable domain (rest looked up from reference TRBV25-1 and TRBJ2-5): EADIYQTPRYLVIGTGKKITLECSQTMGHDKMYWYQQDPGMELHLIHYSYGVNSTEKGDLSSESTVSRIRTEHFPLTLESARPSHTSQYLCASSETDRVQETQYFGPGTRLLVL.

Here the CDR3 reads CASSLYVNTEAFF. Written as DNA, the CDR3 is TGTGCCAGCAGCTTATATGTGAACACTGAAGCTTTCTTT. V and J are TRBV7-2 and TRBJ1-1; D not resolved. Germline V gives CDR1 SGHTA, CDR2 FQGNSA. This CDR3 spans 13 amino acids. Trimming left V 2 bases short and J 0 bases short, with 4 bases between.

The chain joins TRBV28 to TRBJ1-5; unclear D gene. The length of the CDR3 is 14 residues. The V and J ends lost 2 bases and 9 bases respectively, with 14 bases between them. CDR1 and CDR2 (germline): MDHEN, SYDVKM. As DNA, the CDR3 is TGTGCCAGCAGTTTAGGCAGGTCCTTTTGGCCCCAGCATTTT. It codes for CASSLGRSFWPQHF.

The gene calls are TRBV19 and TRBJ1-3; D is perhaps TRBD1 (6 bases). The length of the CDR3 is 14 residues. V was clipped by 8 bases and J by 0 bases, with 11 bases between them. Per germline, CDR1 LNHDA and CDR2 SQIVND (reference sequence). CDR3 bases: TGTGCCAGTTCGACAGGTTACTCTGGAAACACCATATATTTT. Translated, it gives CASSTGYSGNTIYF. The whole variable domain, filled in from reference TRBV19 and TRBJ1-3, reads DGGITQSPKYLFRKEGQNVTLSCEQNLNHDAMYWYRQDPGQGLRLIYYSQIVNDFQKGDIAEGYSVSREKKESFPLTVTSAQKNPTAFYLCASSTGYSGNTIYFGEGSWLTVV.

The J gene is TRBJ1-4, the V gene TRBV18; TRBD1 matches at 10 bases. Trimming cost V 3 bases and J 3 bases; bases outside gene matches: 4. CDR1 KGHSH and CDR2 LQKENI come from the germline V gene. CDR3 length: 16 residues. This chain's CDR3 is CASSPRGTGANEKLFF. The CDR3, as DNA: TGTGCCAGCTCACCCCGTGGGACAGGGGCTAATGAAAAACTGTTTTTT.

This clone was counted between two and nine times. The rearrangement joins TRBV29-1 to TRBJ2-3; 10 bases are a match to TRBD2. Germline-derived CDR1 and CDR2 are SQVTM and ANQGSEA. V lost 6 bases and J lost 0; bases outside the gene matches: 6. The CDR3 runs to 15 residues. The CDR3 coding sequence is TGCAGCGTCGCTAGCGGGGGAACAAGCACAGATACGCAGTATTTT. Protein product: CSVASGGTSTDTQYF.

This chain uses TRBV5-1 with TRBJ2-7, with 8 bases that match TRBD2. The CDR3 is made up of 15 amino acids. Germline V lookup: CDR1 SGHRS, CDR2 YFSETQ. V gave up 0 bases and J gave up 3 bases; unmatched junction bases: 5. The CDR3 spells CASSLAPGLVYEQYF. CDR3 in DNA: TGCGCCAGCAGCTTGGCTCCGGGACTAGTCTACGAGCAGTACTTC.

Here the CDR3 reads CASSPQGRGQETQYF. The DNA of the CDR3 is TGTGCCAGCAGCCCCCAGGGCAGGGGGCAAGAGACCCAGTACTTC. V usage is TRBV9 and J usage is TRBJ2-5; the match to TRBD1 covers 7 bases. The CDR3 length is 15 residues. V lost 4 bases, J lost 2 bases, and 8 bases stayed unmatched. Germline loops: CDR1 SGDLS, CDR2 YYNGEE. Using reference TRBV9 and TRBJ2-5 for the parts outside the CDR3, the full variable domain is DSGVTQTPKHLITATGQRVTLRCSPRSGDLSVYWYQQSLDQGLQFLIQYYNGEERAKGNILERFSAQQFPDLHSELNLSSLELGDSALYFCASSPQGRGQETQYFGPGTRLLVL.

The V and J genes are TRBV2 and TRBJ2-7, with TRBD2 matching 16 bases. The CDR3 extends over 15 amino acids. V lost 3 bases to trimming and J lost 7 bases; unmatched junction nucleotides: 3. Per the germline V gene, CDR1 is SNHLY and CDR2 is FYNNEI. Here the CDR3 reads CASSDGTSGREEQYF. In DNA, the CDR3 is TGTGCCAGCAGTGACGGGACTAGCGGGAGGGAAGAGCAGTACTTC.

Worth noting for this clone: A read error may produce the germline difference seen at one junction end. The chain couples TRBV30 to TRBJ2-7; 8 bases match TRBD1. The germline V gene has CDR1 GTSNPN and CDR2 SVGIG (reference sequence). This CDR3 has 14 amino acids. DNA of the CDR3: TGTGCCGGGAGTGGAGACAGGGGTATCTACGAGCAGTACTTC. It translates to CAGSGDRGIYEQYF.

The CDR3: CASSFGQSTGTQYF. Here the CDR3 DNA reads TGTGCCAGCAGCTTCGGACAATCGACCGGTACGCAGTATTTT. The chain couples TRBV7-2 to TRBJ2-3; D may be TRBD1 (5 bases). V was shortened by 3 bases and J by 8 bases, with 15 bases between the two germline ends. The CDR3 has 14 residues. In germline, CDR1 is SGHTA, CDR2 FQGNSA. The full variable domain, completed using reference TRBV7-2 and TRBJ2-3, is GAGVSQSPSNKVTEKGKDVELRCDPISGHTALYWYRQSLGQGLEFLIYFQGNSAPDKSGLPSDRFSAERTGGSVSTLTIQRTQQEDSAVYLCASSFGQSTGTQYFGPGTRLTVL.

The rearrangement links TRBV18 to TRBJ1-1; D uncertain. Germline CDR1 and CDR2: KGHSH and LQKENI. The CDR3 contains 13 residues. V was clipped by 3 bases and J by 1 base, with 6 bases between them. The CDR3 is CASSPQWNTEAFF. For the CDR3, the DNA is TGTGCCAGCTCACCGCAGTGGAACACTGAAGCTTTCTTT.

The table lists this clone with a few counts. The CDR3 loop reads CASSPGGSYGYTF. The CDR3 DNA is TGTGCCAGCAGCCCGGGGGGATCCTATGGCTACACCTTC. The rearrangement uses TRBV7-9 and TRBJ1-2; D is possibly TRBD1 (5 bases). This CDR3 is 13 amino acids long. With 5 bases removed from V and 4 bases from J, the gap between germline ends came to 11 bases. Per germline, CDR1 SEHNR and CDR2 FQNEAQ (reference sequence).

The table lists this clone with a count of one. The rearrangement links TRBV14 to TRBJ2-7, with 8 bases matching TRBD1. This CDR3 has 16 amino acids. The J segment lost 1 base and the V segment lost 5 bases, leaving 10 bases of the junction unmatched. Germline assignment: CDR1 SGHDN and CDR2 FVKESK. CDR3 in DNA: TGTGCCAGCAGCTCGACTTCGACAGGGGCTTCCTACGAGCAGTACTTC. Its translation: CASSSTSTGASYEQYF.

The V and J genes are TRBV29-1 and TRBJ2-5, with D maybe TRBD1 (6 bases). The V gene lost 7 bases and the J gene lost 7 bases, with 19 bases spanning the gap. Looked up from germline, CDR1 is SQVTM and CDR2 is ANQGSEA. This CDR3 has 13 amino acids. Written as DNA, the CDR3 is TGCAGCGGGGCCGTGAAGGGGGTGGGGACCCAGTACTTC. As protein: CSGAVKGVGTQYF.

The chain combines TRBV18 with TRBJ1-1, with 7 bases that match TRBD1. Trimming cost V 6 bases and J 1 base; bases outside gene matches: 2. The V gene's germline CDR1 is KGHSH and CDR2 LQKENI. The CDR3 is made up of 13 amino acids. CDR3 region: CASSRQGNTEAFF. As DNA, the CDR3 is TGTGCCAGCTCTCGACAGGGGAACACTGAAGCTTTCTTT. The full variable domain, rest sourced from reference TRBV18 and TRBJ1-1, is NAGVMQNPRHLVRRRGQEARLRCSPMKGHSHVYWYRQLPEEGLKFMVYLQKENIIDESGMPKERFSAEFPKEGPSILRIQQVVRGDSAAYFCASSRQGNTEAFFGQGTRLTVV.

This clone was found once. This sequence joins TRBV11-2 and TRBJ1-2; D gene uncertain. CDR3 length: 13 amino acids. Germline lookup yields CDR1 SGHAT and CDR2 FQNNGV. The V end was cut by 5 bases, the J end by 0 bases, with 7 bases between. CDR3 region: CASSLPSNYGYTF. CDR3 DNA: TGTGCCAGCAGCCTACCGTCTAACTATGGCTACACCTTC.

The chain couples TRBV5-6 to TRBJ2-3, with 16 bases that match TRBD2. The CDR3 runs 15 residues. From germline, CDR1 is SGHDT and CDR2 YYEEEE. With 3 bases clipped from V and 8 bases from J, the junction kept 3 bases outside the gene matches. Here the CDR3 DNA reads TGTGCCAGCAGCTCGGGACTAGCGGGAGGGGGTACGCAGTATTTT. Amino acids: CASSSGLAGGGTQYF.

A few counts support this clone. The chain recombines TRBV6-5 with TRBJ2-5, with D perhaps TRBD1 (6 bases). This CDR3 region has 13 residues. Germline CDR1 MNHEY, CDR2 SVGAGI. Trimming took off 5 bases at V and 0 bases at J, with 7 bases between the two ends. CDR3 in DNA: TGTGCCAGCAGTCGGACAGACCAAGAGACCCAGTACTTC. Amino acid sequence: CASSRTDQETQYF.

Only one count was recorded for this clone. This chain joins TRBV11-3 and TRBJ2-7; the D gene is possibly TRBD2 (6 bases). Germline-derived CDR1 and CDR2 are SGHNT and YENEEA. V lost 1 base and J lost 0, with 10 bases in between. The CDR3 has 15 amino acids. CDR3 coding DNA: TGTGCCAGCAGCTTAGGCCGCGGGATCTCCTACGAGCAGTACTTC. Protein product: CASSLGRGISYEQYF. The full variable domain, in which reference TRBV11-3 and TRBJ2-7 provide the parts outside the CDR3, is EAGVVQSPRYKIIEKKQPVAFWCNPISGHNTLYWYLQNLGQGPELLIRYENEEAVDDSQLPKDRFSAERLKGVDSTLKIQPAELGDSAVYLCASSLGRGISYEQYFGPGTRLTVT.